A few counts support the clone carrying this T cell receptor beta chain. Treatment meaning: 15 Gy SBRT to primary tumor, nephrectomy 4 weeks later. Germline V gene sequence: CDR1 MNHNS, CDR2 SASEGT. V lost 2 bases to trimming and J lost 4 bases, with 5 bases between them. There are 13 residues in the CDR3. This entry comes from a study of radiation and T cells in renal cell carcinoma. Clones were sequenced by immunoSEQ multiplex PCR, and TCRdb holds only the in-frame ones, with some missing. This sample yields 15,000 or so clones, of which roughly 50% are seen a single time; under 40% belongs to the top ten.

The sequences come from tumor tissue, collected from a patient whose treatment included radiotherapy and nephrectomy. This clonotype was obtained from a woman between 55 and 75 years old with renal cell carcinoma. The rearrangement joins TRBV6-1 to TRBJ2-2; no definite D call. CDR3 sequence: CASSESFTGELFF. The CDR3 nucleotides read TGTGCCAGCAGTGAATCCTTCACCGGGGAGCTGTTTTTT.